The following is a T cell receptor (beta chain) sequence with its context. In this sample, this clonotype turned up many times. Its target antigen remains unknown. No quality values exist for individual bases; no much larger clone is one base distant. The time point label here, explained by the study, means: newly diagnosed GD, antithyroid drugs for less than 3 months. RNA was extracted from PBMCs in TRIzol for both TCR sequencing and RNA sequencing. Graves' disease was diagnosed according to American Thyroid Association guidelines. Recruitment of patients was carried out at an endocrinology department in Xi'an, China. Each patient gave 7 to 9.5 milliliters of peripheral blood, collected in an EDTA anticoagulant tube. Ficoll Paque Plus density gradient separation was used to isolate PBMCs, and no further T cell sorting was performed. An Agilent 2100 Bioanalyzer and agarose gel were used to assess RNA quality, and a NanoDrop 2000 was used to measure RNA concentration.

Receptor amplification or capture employed multiplex PCR. Instrument used: Illumina HiSeq 4000. TCR beta libraries were built with iRepertoire HTBI primers and Arm-PCR amplification of CDR3 regions. Gel purification was performed on PCR products prior to sequencing. As for the original processing: Gene usage analysis of CDR3 amino acid clonotypes relied on the 62 TRBV and about 15 TRBJ segments identified across samples. Filtered high-quality paired reads were merged into contigs using COPE and FqMerger. BLAST was used to align contigs to IMGT TRBV, TRBD and TRBJ reference genes, and CDR3 was defined according to IMGT. Any clonotype with a frequency above 0.1% was classified as a highly expanded clone. Repertoire diversity was measured by Shannon entropy, and V-J evenness by the Gini coefficient. A clonotype found in more than one individual was treated as public. Using fastp trimming at Q25 and MiXCR clonotype assembly, TCRdb reanalyzed the public sequencing data and kept in-frame beta chains. Each entry merges the rows of one CDR3 protein and shows their most common DNA and genes. The V and J calls and clone size are TCRdb's, not the authors'. The table for this sample lists 360,000 or so distinct CDR3 sequences; under 20% of them were counted only once. The ten largest clones represent 20% of the sample.

V and J are truncated by 4 bases and 5 bases respectively, leaving an intervening sequence of 14 bases. CDR1 is given as MNHNS and CDR2 as SASEGT, both from the germline V gene. The CDR3 runs 14 amino acids, cysteine and phenylalanine included. Kept here is only the CDR3 DNA, which spans 42 bases and is read in frame from base 1. The data were obtained in a study of regulatory T cells in long-lasting Graves disease (dated by TCRdb to the early 2020s). Background on the whole study: Newly diagnosed Graves' disease patients had taken antithyroid drugs for less than 3 months. Peripheral blood TCR sequencing and RNA sequencing compared persistent Graves' disease patients with newly diagnosed Graves' disease patients. The study took place in China and was registered as a clinical trial. A total of some 33 samples were covered by TCR sequencing, comprising some 13 persistent and around 20 newly diagnosed Graves' disease patients. Summary of the overall study and its limitations: A larger number of public clonotypes was shared among persistent patients (approximately 3,000) than among newly diagnosed patients (around 890). Preferential use of TRBV28, TRBJ1-2 and TRBJ2-5 was observed in persistent disease, whereas TRBV20-1 and TRBJ2-1 were favored in newly diagnosed disease. Sequencing and analysis were limited to the TCR beta chain. Only peripheral blood was studied, because thyroid tissue, the primary lesion, was inaccessible. The authors noted that the small sample size was a limitation that may lower accuracy. Lower TCR Shannon entropy and fewer highly expanded clones were observed in persistent Graves' disease patients than in newly diagnosed patients, which suggested clonal expansion.

The sample was also reused in another study, on T cells in Graves' hyperthyroidism and ophthalmopathy. The second study reports: Stable Graves' hyperthyroidism was defined as no progression to ophthalmopathy during 18 months of follow-up. The hyperthyroidism patients were between 18 and 65 years old and newly diagnosed, with a disease duration of less than 2 months. The study excluded patients with uncontrolled infections, other autoimmune diseases, pregnancy or lactation. Diagnoses relied on clinical symptoms, serum thyroxine and TRAb, thyroid ultrasound and orbital computed tomography. The TCR CDR3 was subjected to a first round of RT-PCR using the HTBI primer set and the Qiagen OneStep RT-PCR kit. Most expanded thyroid clonotypes (frequency above 0.001) were also found in blood, which suggests that blood repertoires may mirror thyroid immune responses. Ophthalmopathy was separated from stable hyperthyroidism by a 13 V-J signature model, with over 85% sensitivity and 81% to 82% specificity obtained in cross-validation and 80%/75% obtained in testing. In validation, the model predicted progression to ophthalmopathy a median of roughly 6.5 months before onset, with around 70% sensitivity and 72.22% specificity. TCR V-J signatures able to tell the groups apart were searched for in a discovery cohort of 100 patients, of whom fewer than 45 had Graves' ophthalmopathy and roughly 57 had stable Graves' hyperthyroidism. Prospective prediction of ophthalmopathy was tested in an independent validation cohort consisting of 18 hyperthyroidism patients and 15 to 17 patients who later progressed to ophthalmopathy. The 100 discovery patients were divided at random into training and test sets in a 7:3 ratio. In more than 5 Graves' hyperthyroidism patients, the study also compared T-cell repertoires from thyroid tissue with T-cell repertoires from blood. After sampling, hyperthyroidism patients received methimazole starting at 30 mg daily, and ophthalmopathy patients received high-dose intravenous methylprednisolone. A second multiplex PCR round built the libraries, followed by size selection and purification. Paired-end sequencing of the libraries was performed with 100 bp reads on an Illumina HiSeq2000. Raw data were processed with SOAPnuke, discarding reads with adapters, uncalled bases, mean Phred below 15, or no exact constant-primer or identifier match. COPE v1.2.5 was used to merge the high-quality paired reads, and each unique nucleotide sequence was defined as a clonotype. MiTCR v1.1 was used to align clonotypes to the IMGT TRBV, TRBD and TRBJ reference segments. The analysis included only V-J combinations with a frequency above 0.0001, which together covered around 99% of the repertoires. The TCS score was defined as F50 (clonal expansion) divided by E x V (chaos), with BLOSUM62-based TCRdist calculated between CDR3 peptides within each V-J. Welch's t-statistics and random forest reduced roughly 540 V-J features to 10 to 15, which were used in a naive Bayes classifier (R e1071). Sample size was not statistically predetermined, and blinding of investigators to group allocation was not performed. The paper describes TCR Vbeta CDR3 sequencing of 120 to 150 peripheral blood samples, made up of some 42 ophthalmopathy patients, roughly 72 hyperthyroidism patients and roughly 17 progressor patients.

This receptor chain uses TRBV6-1 and TRBJ1-1; TRBD1 is possibly the D segment (5 matching bases). Sequenced here: peripheral blood mononuclear cells (PBMCs), sampled at new diagnosis, from a patient treated with antithyroid drugs. This TCR was sampled from a woman under 30 with Graves disease. Donor details come from another sample of the same person, matched by shared clones. For the CDR3, the sequence is CASSVGDTRTEAFF. The DNA reads TGTGCCAGCAGTGTGGGGGATACAAGGACTGAAGCTTTCTTT.